Listed here are 18 T cell receptor beta chains from one sample, sequenced in a study of T cell responses to AZD1222 COVID-19 vaccine. Using immunoSEQ multiplex PCR, the repertoire was profiled, and TCRdb retains in-frame clones only, with some absent. The sample holds 150,000 to 200,000 clones, approximately 87% seen once. The sample in question was peripheral blood, obtained on day 0 of MenACWY control vaccination. Receptor source: an adult in good health.

The chain combines TRBV7-2 with TRBJ2-3; 7 bases align to TRBD1. The V gene's germline CDR1 is SGHTA and CDR2 FQGNSA. J lost 0 bases, V lost 4 bases, and 4 bases had no gene match. The CDR3 contains 15 residues. CDR3 sequence: CASSSWTGSTDTQYF. CDR3 bases: TGTGCCAGCAGCTCATGGACAGGAAGCACAGATACGCAGTATTTT.

The gene calls are TRBV5-1 and TRBJ2-3, with TRBD2 as a possible D gene (6 bases). The CDR3 consists of 15 residues. V dropped 4 bases and J dropped 3 bases, with 15 bases sitting between them. Germline V gives CDR1 SGHRS, CDR2 YFSETQ. CDR3 sequence (DNA): TGCGCCAGCAGCCCCGGAGGGCAAGGTACAGATACGCAGTATTTT. This gives the protein CASSPGGQGTDTQYF. Complete variable domain (other parts from reference TRBV5-1 and TRBJ2-3): KAGVTQTPRYLIKTRGQQVTLSCSPISGHRSVSWYQQTPGQGLQFLFEYFSETQRNKGNFPGRFSGRQFSNSRSEMNVSTLELGDSALYLCASSPGGQGTDTQYFGPGTRLTVL.

This clone appeared a single time. The chain recombines TRBV27 with TRBJ2-1; 14 bases agree with TRBD2. This CDR3 has 19 amino acids. V shed 5 bases, J shed 8 bases, and the junction held 17 bases outside the gene matches. Per the germline V gene, CDR1 is MNHEY and CDR2 is SMNVEV (reference sequence). DNA of the CDR3: TGTGCCAGCAGTCTCATAGGACAGGGACTAGCGGGGGCTATGGATGAGCAGTTCTTC. Protein product: CASSLIGQGLAGAMDEQFF.

This clone has only one observation. The chain is built from TRBV5-6 and TRBJ1-4, with a weak D call TRBD1 (5 bases). The CDR3 is 14 residues long. Trimming took off 2 bases at V and 0 bases at J, with 5 bases between the two ends. Germline V gene lookup returns CDR1 SGHDT and CDR2 YYEEEE. In DNA form, the CDR3 reads TGTGCCAGCAGCTTCAGGGCAACTAATGAAAAACTGTTTTTT. This gives the protein CASSFRATNEKLFF.

This clone came up once. The chain employs TRBV7-2 and TRBJ1-5, with D hard to call. This CDR3 contains 15 residues. V was clipped by 2 bases and J by 2 bases, with 10 bases between them. Germline V gene data show CDR1 as SGHTA and CDR2 as FQGNSA. CDR3 protein: CASSLNLWGNQPQHF. CDR3 nucleotide sequence: TGTGCCAGCAGCTTAAATTTGTGGGGCAATCAGCCCCAGCATTTT.

In this sample, this clone turned up once. The J gene is TRBJ1-4, the V gene TRBV9; TRBD1 is a possible D gene (5 bases). Germline CDR1 SGDLS, CDR2 YYNGEE. The ends were cut back, 4 bases at V and 7 bases at J, with 20 bases in the middle. The CDR3 runs 16 residues. CDR3 in DNA: TGTGCCAGCAGCTCGACGAGTGGGGGAGTGACTGAAAAACTGTTTTTT. Translating it yields CASSSTSGGVTEKLFF.

This clone was seen just once. The V call is TRBV19, the J call TRBJ2-2; the match to TRBD2 covers 7 bases. With V trimmed by 1 base and J by 4 bases, 9 bases remained unmatched. From germline, CDR1 is LNHDA and CDR2 SQIVND (reference sequence). This CDR3 region has 17 residues. The DNA for the CDR3 is TGTGCCAGTAGTATAGGGGTGCTCGCGGGGGTCACCGGGGAGCTGTTTTTT. It is translated as CASSIGVLAGVTGELFF.

The chain combines TRBV19 with TRBJ2-3, with 10 bases that match TRBD2. The CDR3 length is 14 residues. V lost 6 bases, J lost 3 bases, and 3 bases stayed unmatched. Germline V gives CDR1 LNHDA, CDR2 SQIVND (reference sequence). The CDR3 nucleotides are TGTGCCAGTAGACCGACTAGCGGGACAGATACGCAGTATTTT. Amino acid sequence: CASRPTSGTDTQYF.

V is TRBV30 and J is TRBJ1-6; D is unresolved. CDR1 is GTSNPN, CDR2 SVGIG, per germline (reference sequence). This CDR3 spans 14 amino acids. The V end lost 3 bases, the J end lost 2 bases, and 8 bases lay between the germline ends. For the CDR3, the DNA is TGTGCCTGGAGACAGAGAACCTATAATTCACCCCTCCACTTT. Translated, it gives CAWRQRTYNSPLHF.

This clone was seen a few times. The V and J genes are TRBV5-1 and TRBJ2-5; D possibly corresponds to TRBD1 (6 bases). Looked up from germline, CDR1 is SGHRS and CDR2 is YFSETQ. V dropped 7 bases and J dropped 5 bases, with 21 bases sitting between them. This CDR3 contains 15 residues. The CDR3 sequence: CASGRGTQSRETQYF. The CDR3 DNA reads as TGCGCCAGCGGAAGGGGGACCCAAAGTCGGGAGACCCAGTACTTC.

The chain uses TRBV28 and TRBJ2-3; 14 bases are shared with TRBD2. The CDR3 contains 19 residues. CDR1 and CDR2 (germline): MDHEN, SYDVKM. J was trimmed by 2 bases and V by 5 bases; bases with no gene match: 12. The CDR3 protein is CASSPGGLAGDLLTDTQYF. In DNA, the CDR3 is TGTGCCAGCAGTCCGGGGGGACTAGCGGGGGACCTACTCACAGATACGCAGTATTTT.

This rearrangement joins TRBV28 to TRBJ1-5; maybe TRBD1 (5 bases). CDR3 length equals 15 residues. Germline V gives CDR1 MDHEN, CDR2 SYDVKM. The germline V and J ends were trimmed by 4 bases and 0 bases, with 10 bases remaining between them. The CDR3 region is CASSSRGYSNQPQHF. The CDR3 DNA reads TGTGCCAGCAGTTCAAGGGGTTATAGCAATCAGCCCCAGCATTTT.

V and J are TRBV10-1 and TRBJ1-5; TRBD1 matches 7 bases. Germline V gives CDR1 WNHNN, CDR2 SYGVQD (reference sequence). CDR3 length: 15 residues. The CDR3 protein is CGSGGPPYSNQPQHF. The CDR3 DNA is TGCGGTTCAGGGGGGCCCCCTTATAGCAATCAGCCCCAGCATTTT.

This chain uses TRBV5-6 with TRBJ1-4, with D perhaps matching TRBD1 (5 bases). CDR3 size: 16 residues. The germline CDR1 and CDR2 sequences are SGHDT and YYEEEE. V was clipped by 2 bases and J by 0 bases, with 11 bases between them. CDR3 sequence reads: CASSFGGTATNEKLFF. In nucleotides, the CDR3 is TGTGCCAGCAGCTTCGGGGGTACTGCAACTAATGAAAAACTGTTTTTT.

The chain is built from TRBV27 and TRBJ2-7; D perhaps matches TRBD2 (6 bases). Germline lookup yields CDR1 MNHEY and CDR2 SMNVEV (reference sequence). The CDR3 has 16 residues. Deletions cut 3 bases from V and 3 bases from J, with 18 bases between. This CDR3 reads CASSFITAGLNYEQYF. The CDR3, as DNA: TGTGCCAGCAGTTTTATTACGGCGGGACTCAACTACGAGCAGTACTTC.

The chain has TRBV5-5 and TRBJ2-7; TRBD1 might be the D (6 bases). CDR1 is SGHKS and CDR2 is YYEKEE in the germline V gene (reference sequence). The V and J ends lost 3 bases and 1 base respectively, with 14 bases between them. CDR3 length equals 15 residues. CDR3 sequence (DNA): TGTGCCAGCAGCTCCTCCGGGACAACTTCCTACGAGCAGTACTTC. Its translation is CASSSSGTTSYEQYF.

The chain carries TRBV5-4 and TRBJ2-7; 14 positions agree with TRBD2. The V gene end was trimmed by 4 bases and the J gene end by 12 bases; junction bases not matched to a gene: 6. From germline, CDR1 is SGHNT and CDR2 YYREEE (reference sequence). CDR3 length equals 13 residues. CDR3 loop: CASSPGLAGGWYF. In nucleotides, the CDR3 is TGTGCCAGCAGCCCTGGACTAGCGGGGGGATGGTACTTC. The full variable domain, its missing parts supplied by reference TRBV5-4 and TRBJ2-7, is ETGVTQSPTHLIKTRGQQVTLRCSSQSGHNTVSWYQQALGQGPQFIFQYYREEENGRGNFPPRFSGLQFPNYSSELNVNALELDDSALYLCASSPGLAGGWYFGPGTRLTVT.

There are a few counts of this clone. The chain uses TRBV2 and TRBJ1-5; 8 nucleotides align to TRBD1. The CDR3 is 16 amino acids. The germline gives CDR1 SNHLY, CDR2 FYNNEI. Unmatched junction bases numbered 6, after V lost 5 bases and J lost 0 bases. The CDR3: CASSRDRTHSNQPQHF. CDR3 sequence (DNA): TGTGCCAGCAGTCGGGACAGGACCCATAGCAATCAGCCCCAGCATTTT.